This T cell receptor beta chain originates from a study of T cells in Graves' hyperthyroidism and ophthalmopathy. As for this clonotype: Its matching antigen is unknown.

General study results and limits: For ophthalmopathy, model prediction preceded onset by a median approximately 6 months.

The hyperthyroidism was newly diagnosed and had lasted under 2 months; the patients were aged 18 to 65. PBMCs were derived from about 10 ml fresh peripheral blood. From germline, CDR1 is SEHNR and CDR2 FQNEAQ (reference sequence). With 5 bases removed from V and 6 bases from J, the gap between germline ends came to 14 bases. CDR3 length: 13 amino acids. Using RNA transcripts as the source, TCR beta CDR3 regions were amplified. With the HTBI primer set, the TCR CDR3 went through a first round of RT-PCR. TCRdb analysed the multiplex PCR reads with MiXCR anew, one entry per CDR3 protein. The sample holds some 560,000 distinct CDR3 sequences, approximately 15% seen once.

This chain uses TRBV7-9 with TRBJ2-7; perhaps TRBD1 as D (6 bases). Sequences were obtained from blood. The TCR sequence derives from a woman younger than 45 with Graves' hyperthyroidism. The CDR3 loop reads CASSVNLGAEQYF. The CDR3 DNA reads as TGTGCCAGCAGCGTAAATCTGGGGGCCGAGCAGTACTTC.